A few counts support the clone carrying this T cell receptor (beta chain). Its antigen is not known. The data derive from a study of blood T cells in healthy people across ages. Regarding the study as a whole: PBMC samples, being unsorted, prevented any conclusive comparison of naive and antigen-experienced cells. When one million T cells were used, diversity estimates were thought to be underestimates. Among T cells, TCR beta diversity per million cells dropped roughly linearly as age rose.

The CDR3 runs to 15 residues. The V end was cut by 1 base, the J end by 11 bases, with 18 bases between. Next came a second PCR, run for about 6 to 11 cycles, which used a sample-barcoded 5' primer along with a J-beta primer mix. Tags on each cDNA molecule came from a template-switch adaptor with 12 random nucleotides. MiXCR, applied by TCRdb to the 5' RACE reads, yields one record per CDR3 protein. Here the sample spans around 1.7 million distinct CDR3 sequences, 28% being singletons. The clonotype originates from a woman aged 25 to 39 in good health. This rearrangement joins TRBV12-3 or TRBV12-4 to TRBJ1-5; D unclear. The specimen sequenced was blood. The CDR3, as DNA: TGTGCCAGCAGTTTAGATTGGAGGGCTACCTTGGCCCAGCATTTT. Its protein is CASSLDWRATLAQHF.